This T cell receptor (beta chain) was identified in a study of CD8 T cells in ankylosing spondylitis. CDR3 size: 14 residues. V gave up 3 bases and J gave up 7 bases; unmatched junction bases: 7. Germline loops: CDR1 SEHNR, CDR2 FQNEAQ (reference sequence). This clonotype was observed a handful of times. Its antigen is not identified. Study results and caveats: One TCR beta motif, made up of about 8 highly homologous variants, appeared characteristic of ankylosing spondylitis blood.

TCRdb used MiXCR to reprocess the 5' RACE reads, holding one entry per CDR3 protein. The profile shows about 440,000 distinct CDR3 sequences, about 15% of them singletons. J is TRBJ1-2 and V is TRBV7-9; TRBD1 agrees at 8 bases. The sample comprised blood, either unsorted or a sorted T cell fraction (not recorded which). This clonotype was obtained from a male donor with ankylosing spondylitis. CDR3 DNA sequence: TGTGCCAGCAGCTTGCTCGCAGGGGGCGGTGGCTACACCTTC. Its translation is CASSLLAGGGGYTF.